This T cell receptor beta chain was recovered during a study of blood T cells in healthy people across ages. Overall study results and limits: Relative to aged donors, long-lived donors carried more naive CD4+ cells and displayed higher diversity.

Details on this clonotype: Its target is unknown.

Using a J-beta primer mix together with a sample-barcoded 5' primer, a second PCR was run for roughly 7 to 12 cycles. TCRdb recomputed calls from the 5' RACE reads with MiXCR, one row per CDR3 protein. The sample lists around 500,000 distinct CDR3 sequences, about 27% occurring once. The CDR3 loop spans 13 amino acids. The germline V and J ends were trimmed by 0 bases and 7 bases, with 7 bases remaining between them. Germline CDR1 ENHRY, CDR2 SYGVKD. The sample was also reused in another study, on T cells of mothers and their children.

The receptor comes from a boy between 2 and 10 years old in good health. The source material was blood. The genes are TRBV10-3 and TRBJ1-5, with D perhaps TRBD1 (5 bases). The CDR3 loop is CAISESTEQPQHF. The CDR3 DNA is TGTGCCATCAGTGAGTCGACAGAGCAGCCCCAGCATTTT.